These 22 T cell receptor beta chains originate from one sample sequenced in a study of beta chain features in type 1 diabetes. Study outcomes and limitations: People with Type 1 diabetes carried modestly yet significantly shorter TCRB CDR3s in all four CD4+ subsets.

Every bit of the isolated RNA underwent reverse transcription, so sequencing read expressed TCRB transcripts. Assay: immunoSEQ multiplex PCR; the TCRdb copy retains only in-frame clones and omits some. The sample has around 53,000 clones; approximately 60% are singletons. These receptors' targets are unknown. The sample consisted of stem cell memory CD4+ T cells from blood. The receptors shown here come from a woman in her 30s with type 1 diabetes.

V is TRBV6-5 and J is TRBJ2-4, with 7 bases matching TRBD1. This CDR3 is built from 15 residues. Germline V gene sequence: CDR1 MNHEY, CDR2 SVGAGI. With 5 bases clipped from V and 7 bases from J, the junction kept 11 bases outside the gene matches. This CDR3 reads CASSRSSTGLNIQYF. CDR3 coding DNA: TGTGCCAGCAGTCGATCCTCGACAGGGTTGAACATTCAGTACTTC.

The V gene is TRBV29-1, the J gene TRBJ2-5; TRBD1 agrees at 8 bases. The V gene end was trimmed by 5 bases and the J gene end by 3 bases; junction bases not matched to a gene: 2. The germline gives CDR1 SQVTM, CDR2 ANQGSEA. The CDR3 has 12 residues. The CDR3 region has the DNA TGCAGCGTTTCGACAGGGGAAGAGACCCAGTACTTC. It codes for CSVSTGEETQYF.

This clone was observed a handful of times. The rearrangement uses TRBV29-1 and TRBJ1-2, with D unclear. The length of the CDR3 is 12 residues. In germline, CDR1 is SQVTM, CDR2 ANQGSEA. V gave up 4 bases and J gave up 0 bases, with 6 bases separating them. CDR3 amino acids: CSVAPANYGYTF. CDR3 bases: TGCAGCGTTGCTCCCGCTAACTATGGCTACACCTTC.

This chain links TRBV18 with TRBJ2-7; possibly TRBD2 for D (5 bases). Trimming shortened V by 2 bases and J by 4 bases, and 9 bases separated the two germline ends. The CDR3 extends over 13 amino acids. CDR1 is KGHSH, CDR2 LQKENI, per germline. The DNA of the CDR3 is TGTGCCAGCTCACCATCAACGGGGTACGAGCAGTACTTC. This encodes CASSPSTGYEQYF.

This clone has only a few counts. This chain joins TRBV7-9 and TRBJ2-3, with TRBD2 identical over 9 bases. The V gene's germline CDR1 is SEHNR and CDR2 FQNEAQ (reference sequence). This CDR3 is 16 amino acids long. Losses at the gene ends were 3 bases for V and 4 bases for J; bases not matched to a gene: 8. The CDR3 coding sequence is TGTGCCAGCAGCTTTCTGCCCGGGACTAGCCCAGATACGCAGTATTTT. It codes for CASSFLPGTSPDTQYF.

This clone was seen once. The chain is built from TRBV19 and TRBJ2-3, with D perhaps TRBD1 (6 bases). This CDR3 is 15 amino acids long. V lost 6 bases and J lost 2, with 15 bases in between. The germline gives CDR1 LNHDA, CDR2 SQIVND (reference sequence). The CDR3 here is CASSPGHLITDTQYF. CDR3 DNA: TGTGCCAGTAGCCCGGGACACCTTATCACAGATACGCAGTATTTT.

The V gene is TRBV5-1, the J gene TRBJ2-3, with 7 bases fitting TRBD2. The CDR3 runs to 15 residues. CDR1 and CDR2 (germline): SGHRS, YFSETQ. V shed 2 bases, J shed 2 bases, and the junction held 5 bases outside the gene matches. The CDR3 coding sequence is TGCGCCAGCAGCTTACAAGCGGGATACACAGATACGCAGTATTTT. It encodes CASSLQAGYTDTQYF.

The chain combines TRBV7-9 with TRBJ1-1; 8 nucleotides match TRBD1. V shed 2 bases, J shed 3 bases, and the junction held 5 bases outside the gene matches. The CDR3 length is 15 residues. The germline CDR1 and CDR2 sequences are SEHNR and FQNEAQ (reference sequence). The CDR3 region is CASSLRQGAYTEAFF. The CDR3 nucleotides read TGTGCCAGCAGCTTAAGGCAGGGGGCTTACACTGAAGCTTTCTTT. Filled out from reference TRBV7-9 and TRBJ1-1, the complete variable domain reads DTGVSQNPRHKITKRGQNVTFRCDPISEHNRLYWYRQTLGQGPEFLTYFQNEAQLEKSRLLSDRFSAERPKGSFSTLEIQRTEQGDSAMYLCASSLRQGAYTEAFFGQGTRLTVV.

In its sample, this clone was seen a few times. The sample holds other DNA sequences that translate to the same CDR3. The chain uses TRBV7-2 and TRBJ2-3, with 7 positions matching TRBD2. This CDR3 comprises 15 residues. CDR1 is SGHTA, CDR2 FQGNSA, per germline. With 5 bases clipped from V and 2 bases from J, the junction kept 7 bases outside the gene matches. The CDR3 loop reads CASSPTSEPTDTQYF. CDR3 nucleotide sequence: TGTGCCAGCAGCCCTACTAGCGAACCCACAGATACGCAGTATTTT.

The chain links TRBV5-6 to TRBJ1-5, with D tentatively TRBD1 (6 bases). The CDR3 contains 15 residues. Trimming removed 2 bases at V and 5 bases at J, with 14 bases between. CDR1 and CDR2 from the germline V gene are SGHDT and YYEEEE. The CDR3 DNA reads TGTGCCAGCAGCTTAAAGGACAGACTTCATCAGCCCCAGCATTTT. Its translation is CASSLKDRLHQPQHF.

CDR3 loop: CASSSPGTSGRDTQYF. As DNA, the CDR3 is TGTGCCAGCAGTTCCCCCGGGACTAGCGGGAGAGACACGCAGTATTTT. This chain uses TRBV28 with TRBJ2-3; 14 nucleotides match TRBD2. CDR3 length equals 16 residues. The germline V gene has CDR1 MDHEN and CDR2 SYDVKM. Trimming at V came to 4 bases and at J to 9 bases, leaving 9 bases not matched to a gene.

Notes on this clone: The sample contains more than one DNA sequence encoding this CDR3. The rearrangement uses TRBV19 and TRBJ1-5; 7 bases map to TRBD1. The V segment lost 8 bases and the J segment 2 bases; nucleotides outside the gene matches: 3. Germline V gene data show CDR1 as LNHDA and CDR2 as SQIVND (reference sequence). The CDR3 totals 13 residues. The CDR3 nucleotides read TGTGCCAGTCGTGACAGGGGCAATCAGCCCCAGCATTTT. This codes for CASRDRGNQPQHF.

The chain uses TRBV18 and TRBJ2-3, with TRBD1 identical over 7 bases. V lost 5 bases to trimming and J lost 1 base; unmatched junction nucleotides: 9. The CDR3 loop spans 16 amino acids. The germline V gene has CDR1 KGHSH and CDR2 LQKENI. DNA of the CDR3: TGTGCCAGCTCAAGACAGGGTCCGTCAGGCACAGATACGCAGTATTTT. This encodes CASSRQGPSGTDTQYF. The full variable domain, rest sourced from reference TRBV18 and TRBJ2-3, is NAGVMQNPRHLVRRRGQEARLRCSPMKGHSHVYWYRQLPEEGLKFMVYLQKENIIDESGMPKERFSAEFPKEGPSILRIQQVVRGDSAAYFCASSRQGPSGTDTQYFGPGTRLTVL.

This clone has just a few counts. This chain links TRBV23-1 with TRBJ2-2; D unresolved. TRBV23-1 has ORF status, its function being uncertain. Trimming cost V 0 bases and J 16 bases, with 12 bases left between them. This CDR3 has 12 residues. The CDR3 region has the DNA TGCGCCAGCAGTCAATCTGTCCCGAGGCGGTTTTTT. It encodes CASSQSVPRRFF.

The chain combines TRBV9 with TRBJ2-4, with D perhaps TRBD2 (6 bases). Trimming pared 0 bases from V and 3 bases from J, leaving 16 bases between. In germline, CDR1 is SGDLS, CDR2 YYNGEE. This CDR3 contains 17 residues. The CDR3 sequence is CASSVGREWGFKNIQYF. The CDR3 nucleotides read TGTGCCAGCAGCGTAGGGAGGGAATGGGGCTTCAAAAACATTCAGTACTTC.

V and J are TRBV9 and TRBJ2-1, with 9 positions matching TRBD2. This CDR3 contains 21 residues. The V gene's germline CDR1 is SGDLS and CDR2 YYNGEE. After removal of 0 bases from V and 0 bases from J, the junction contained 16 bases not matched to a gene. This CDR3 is CASSVEGLAGEFFLSYNEQFF. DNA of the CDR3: TGTGCCAGCAGCGTAGAGGGGTTAGCGGGAGAGTTTTTCCTCTCCTACAATGAGCAGTTCTTC.

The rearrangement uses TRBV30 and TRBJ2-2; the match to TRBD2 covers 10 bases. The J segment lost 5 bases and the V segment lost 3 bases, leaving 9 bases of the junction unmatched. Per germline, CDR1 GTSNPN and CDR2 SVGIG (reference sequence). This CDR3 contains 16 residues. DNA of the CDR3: TGTGCCTGGAGGGGCCTAGGAGCGGGAGGGACCGGGGAGCTGTTTTTT. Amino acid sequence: CAWRGLGAGGTGELFF.

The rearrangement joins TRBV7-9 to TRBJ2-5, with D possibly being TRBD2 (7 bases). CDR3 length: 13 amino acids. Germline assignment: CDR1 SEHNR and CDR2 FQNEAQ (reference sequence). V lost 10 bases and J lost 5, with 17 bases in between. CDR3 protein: CATVQGRGETQYF. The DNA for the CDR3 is TGTGCCACCGTGCAAGGGAGGGGGGAGACCCAGTACTTC.

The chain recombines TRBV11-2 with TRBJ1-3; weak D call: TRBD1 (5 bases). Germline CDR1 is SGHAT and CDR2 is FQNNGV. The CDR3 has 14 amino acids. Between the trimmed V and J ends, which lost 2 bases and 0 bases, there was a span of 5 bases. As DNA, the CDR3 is TGTGCCAGCAGCTTACAGGGCTCTGGAAACACCATATATTTT. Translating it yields CASSLQGSGNTIYF.

The CDR3 loop is CASSTMPKETQYF. The CDR3 nucleotides read TGTGCCAGCAGCACTATGCCCAAGGAGACCCAGTACTTC. The rearrangement joins TRBV13 to TRBJ2-5, with D unresolved. This CDR3 has 13 amino acids. The V gene's germline CDR1 is PRHDT and CDR2 FYEKMQ (reference sequence). V was shortened by 5 bases and J by 5 bases, with 12 bases between the two germline ends.

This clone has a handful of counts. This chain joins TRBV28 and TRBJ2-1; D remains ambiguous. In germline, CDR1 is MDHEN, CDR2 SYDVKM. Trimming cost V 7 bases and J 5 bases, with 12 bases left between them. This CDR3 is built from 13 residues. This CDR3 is CASTPSGHNEQFF. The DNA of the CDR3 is TGTGCCAGCACCCCCTCTGGGCACAATGAGCAGTTCTTC.

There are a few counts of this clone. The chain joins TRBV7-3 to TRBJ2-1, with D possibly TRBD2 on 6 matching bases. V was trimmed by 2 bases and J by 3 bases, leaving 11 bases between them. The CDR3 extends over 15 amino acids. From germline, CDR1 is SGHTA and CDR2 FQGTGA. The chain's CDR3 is CASSLSGTDYNEQFF. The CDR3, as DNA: TGTGCCAGCAGCTTATCGGGGACTGACTACAATGAGCAGTTCTTC.